The 9 T cell receptor beta chains below were found in one sample sequenced in a study of radiotherapy plus CTLA-4 blockade in lung cancer. Clones were read by immunoSEQ multiplex PCR, and TCRdb kept only the in-frame ones, dropping some. The data contain under 65,000 clones, 70% to 85% of them seen just once; the ten biggest clones take up 5% to 7.5%. Sample: peripheral blood, taken from a patient treated with radiotherapy plus ipilimumab. The receptors were gathered from a human donor with non-small cell lung cancer whose response to radiotherapy plus ipilimumab could not be evaluated.

The chain links TRBV10-2 to TRBJ2-5; TRBD2 matches 10 bases. Germline CDR1 and CDR2: WSHSY and SAAADI. The V gene end was trimmed by 0 bases and the J gene end by 0 bases; junction bases not matched to a gene: 16. The CDR3 spans 21 residues. CDR3 protein: CASSESTGLAGERVYQETQYF. The CDR3 region has the DNA TGCGCCAGCAGTGAGTCGACTGGGCTAGCGGGAGAACGAGTGTACCAAGAGACCCAGTACTTC.

The chain uses TRBV21-1 and TRBJ1-4; the table assigns TRBD1, which was not confirmed against the DNA. TRBV21-1 constitutes a pseudogene. This CDR3 is 14 amino acids long. CDR3 amino acids: CASSNGAHWEKLFF. The CDR3 coding sequence is TGTGCCAGCAGCAATGGGGCCCATTGGGAAAAACTGTTTTTT.

The chain combines TRBV6-5 with TRBJ2-2, with 7 bases identical to TRBD1. The CDR3 has 15 residues. The germline CDR1 and CDR2 sequences are MNHEY and SVGAGI. Losses at the gene ends were 5 bases for V and 4 bases for J; bases not matched to a gene: 7. The CDR3 spells CASSRRDSSTGELFF. CDR3 DNA: TGTGCCAGCAGTCGACGGGACAGTTCCACCGGGGAGCTGTTTTTT.

The chain is built from TRBV4-1 and TRBJ1-5, with 9 bases aligning to TRBD1. With 3 bases clipped from V and 4 bases from J, the junction kept 1 base outside the gene matches. The CDR3 is 14 residues long. CDR1 and CDR2 from the germline V gene are MGHRA and YSYEKL. The CDR3 sequence: CASSQTGGNQPQHF. CDR3 nucleotides: TGCGCCAGCAGCCAGACAGGGGGAAATCAGCCCCAGCATTTT.

The chain combines TRBV28 with TRBJ2-7; D ambiguous. The CDR3 sequence is 17 residues long. CDR1 and CDR2 from the germline V gene are MDHEN and SYDVKM. Trimming shortened V by 6 bases and J by 2 bases, and 23 bases separated the two germline ends. The CDR3 DNA follows: TGTGCCAGCAGCTATTCGCCCGGCGAGACGGAGACCTACGAGCAGTACTTC. Translating gives CASSYSPGETETYEQYF.

The rearrangement links TRBV5-1 to TRBJ2-3; 9 bases are shared with TRBD2. CDR1 and CDR2 (germline): SGHRS, YFSETQ. This CDR3 has 16 residues. The V and J ends lost 2 bases and 2 bases, in that order; junction bases with no gene match: 6. The CDR3 DNA is TGCGCCAGCAGCTTCCCGACTAGCGGAGTCACAGATACGCAGTATTTT. Translated: CASSFPTSGVTDTQYF. Full variable domain (remainder filled in from reference TRBV5-1 and TRBJ2-3): KAGVTQTPRYLIKTRGQQVTLSCSPISGHRSVSWYQQTPGQGLQFLFEYFSETQRNKGNFPGRFSGRQFSNSRSEMNVSTLELGDSALYLCASSFPTSGVTDTQYFGPGTRLTVL.

The CDR3 sequence is CASSPLRSYEQYF. DNA for the CDR3: TGTGCCAGCAGTCCCCTTCGCTCCTACGAGCAGTACTTC. The genes are TRBV27 and TRBJ2-7; no definite D call. This CDR3 is built from 13 residues. Germline V gene sequence: CDR1 MNHEY, CDR2 SMNVEV (reference sequence). Trimming removed 5 bases from V and 0 bases from J, with 8 bases in between.

This rearrangement joins TRBV6-1 to TRBJ1-2; no clear D. V lost 3 bases and J lost 4, with 15 bases in between. The germline gives CDR1 MNHNS, CDR2 SASEGT. The CDR3 spans 15 residues. The CDR3 loop reads CASSEGRLRRYGYTF. The DNA of the CDR3 is TGTGCCAGCAGTGAGGGCAGGCTTCGTCGCTATGGCTACACCTTC.

The CDR3 sequence is CASSLTPDRGYGYTF. The CDR3 DNA follows: TGTGCCAGCAGCTTAACTCCGGACAGGGGCTATGGCTACACCTTC. The chain joins TRBV7-8 to TRBJ1-2, with 9 nucleotides matching TRBD1. Looked up from germline, CDR1 is SGHVS and CDR2 is FQNEAQ. Germline trimming cut 2 bases from V and 4 bases from J; bases unmatched to any gene: 5. This CDR3 has 15 residues.